These 17 T cell receptor beta chains originate from one sample sequenced in a study of blood T cell repertoires in COVID-19. Measured with immunoSEQ multiplex PCR; TCRdb has only the in-frame clones, and not every one. The table includes about 410,000 clones, roughly 88% detected once. Sequencing input: peripheral blood. The receptors originated from a woman in her 30s with active or convalescent COVID-19.

As DNA, the CDR3 is TGTGCCAGCAGTCTAGCGGGGGCCGATGTCACAGATACGCAGTATTTT. Its translation is CASSLAGADVTDTQYF. The chain carries TRBV3-1 (or the pseudogene TRBV3-2) and TRBJ2-3, with TRBD2 matching 10 bases. The junction had 8 bases not matched to a gene; V was cut back by 6 bases and J by 2 bases. The CDR3 loop spans 16 amino acids. Germline CDR1 is LGHDT and CDR2 is YNNKEL (reference sequence).

The gene calls are TRBV7-9 and TRBJ2-7, with 7 positions matching TRBD1. Trimming took 6 bases from V and 3 from J; bases not matched to a gene: 8. The CDR3 has 14 amino acids. Germline loops: CDR1 SEHNR, CDR2 FQNEAQ (reference sequence). The CDR3 DNA is TGTGCCAGCAGATCCACAGGGGATTACTACGAGCAGTACTTC. Its translation is CASRSTGDYYEQYF.

CDR3 residues: CASSQTVGYGYTF. The DNA for the CDR3 is TGTGCCAGCAGCCAGACAGTAGGTTATGGCTACACCTTC. The chain combines TRBV27 with TRBJ1-2; TRBD1 is a possible D gene (5 bases). The CDR3 consists of 13 residues. Trimming stripped 6 bases from V and 5 bases from J, with 13 bases between. The germline V gene has CDR1 MNHEY and CDR2 SMNVEV (reference sequence).

This sequence joins TRBV7-9 and TRBJ2-1; perhaps TRBD1 as D (6 bases). Deletions cut 5 bases from V and 0 bases from J, with 14 bases between. The CDR3 totals 16 residues. Germline V lookup: CDR1 SEHNR, CDR2 FQNEAQ (reference sequence). This CDR3 is CASSHRQVLSYNEQFF. CDR3 DNA sequence: TGTGCCAGCAGCCACAGACAGGTACTCTCCTACAATGAGCAGTTCTTC.

This clone was seen a single time. This rearrangement joins TRBV27 to TRBJ1-5; no definite D call. In germline, CDR1 is MNHEY, CDR2 SMNVEV (reference sequence). CDR3 length: 16 residues. Trimming left V 8 bases short and J 3 bases short, with 20 bases between. The CDR3: CASPRREKAHNQPQHF. CDR3 nucleotide sequence: TGTGCCAGCCCCCGTCGGGAGAAAGCACACAATCAGCCCCAGCATTTT.

The rearrangement joins TRBV12-2 to TRBJ2-5; TRBD2 is taken as the D call from the table, unchecked against the DNA. TRBV12-2 is given as a pseudogene. The CDR3 length is 15 residues. CDR3 sequence reads: CASRLVVLAVETQYF. CDR3 sequence (DNA): TGTGCAAGTCGCTTAGTCGTACTAGCGGTTGAGACCCAGTACTTC.

The J gene is TRBJ2-1, the V gene TRBV9, with D perhaps TRBD1 (5 bases). The CDR3 has 11 amino acids. Germline assignment: CDR1 SGDLS and CDR2 YYNGEE. Trimming took off 4 bases at V and 10 bases at J, with 9 bases between the two ends. Written as DNA, the CDR3 is TGTGCCAGCAGCAGGGGTATGGAGCAGTTCTTC. Residues: CASSRGMEQFF.

The chain recombines TRBV19 with TRBJ1-1; D not resolved. Trimming pared 5 bases from V and 4 bases from J, leaving 14 bases between. The CDR3 sequence is 14 residues long. Germline assignment: CDR1 LNHDA and CDR2 SQIVND (reference sequence). CDR3 region: CASSAGPPGTEAFF. CDR3 coding DNA: TGTGCCAGTAGTGCGGGCCCCCCTGGCACTGAAGCTTTCTTT.

This chain connects TRBV2 to TRBJ1-1; 9 nucleotides match TRBD1. The germline V gene encodes CDR1 SNHLY and CDR2 FYNNEI. Trimming took 7 bases from V and 3 from J; bases not matched to a gene: 6. CDR3 length equals 14 residues. In nucleotides, the CDR3 is TGTGCCAGCAACTACCGGGACAGGGACACTGAAGCTTTCTTT. Translation gives CASNYRDRDTEAFF.

This clone has more than one count but fewer than ten. The chain links TRBV21-1 to TRBJ2-5; the table's D call of TRBD1 was not tested on the DNA. TRBV21-1 is described as a pseudogene. This CDR3 is built from 13 residues. The CDR3 sequence is CASSKDNQETQYF. CDR3 coding DNA: TGTGCCAGCAGCAAAGACAACCAAGAGACCCAGTACTTC.

This chain uses TRBV14 with TRBJ2-1; D is possibly TRBD2 (6 bases). This CDR3 region has 15 residues. Germline V gene sequence: CDR1 SGHDN, CDR2 FVKESK. With 1 base removed from V and 5 bases from J, the gap between germline ends came to 12 bases. The CDR3 sequence: CASSQGLAPNNEQFF. CDR3 bases: TGTGCCAGCAGCCAAGGGCTAGCGCCAAACAATGAGCAGTTCTTC.

V is TRBV29-1 and J is TRBJ2-2; 8 nucleotides line up with TRBD2. This CDR3 has 15 amino acids. Unmatched junction bases numbered 7, after V lost 2 bases and J lost 5 bases. Per the germline V gene, CDR1 is SQVTM and CDR2 is ANQGSEA. The CDR3 loop is CSVETRTSPTGELFF. CDR3 bases: TGCAGCGTTGAAACCCGGACTAGCCCTACCGGGGAGCTGTTTTTT.

The CDR3: CASSFDPTGYGEQYF. In nucleotides, the CDR3 is TGTGCCAGCAGTTTTGACCCGACAGGGTACGGCGAGCAGTACTTC. The chain links TRBV27 to TRBJ2-7; 7 nucleotides match TRBD1. J gave up 6 bases and V 3 bases, and 11 bases lay outside the gene matches. This CDR3 spans 15 amino acids. CDR1 is MNHEY, CDR2 SMNVEV, per germline (reference sequence).

The rearrangement joins TRBV6-2 or TRBV6-3 to TRBJ2-7, with 10 nucleotides matching TRBD1. CDR3 length: 14 residues. Trimming cost V 6 bases and J 0 bases; bases outside gene matches: 2. Germline V gene lookup returns CDR1 MNHEY and CDR2 SVGEGT. This CDR3 reads CASSRQGASYEQYF. In DNA form, the CDR3 reads TGTGCCAGCAGCAGACAGGGGGCCTCCTACGAGCAGTACTTC.

The V gene is TRBV10-3, the J gene TRBJ1-5; TRBD1 agrees at 8 bases. This CDR3 is 18 amino acids long. V lost 10 bases to trimming and J lost 4 bases; unmatched junction nucleotides: 21. Germline lookup yields CDR1 ENHRY and CDR2 SYGVKD. The CDR3 DNA sequence: TGTGCCACCCGATCCGGACAGGGTGTCCCAGTTTGGAATCAGCCCCAGCATTTT. This codes for CATRSGQGVPVWNQPQHF.

The chain uses TRBV19 and TRBJ2-3; D not resolved. V was cut by 6 bases and J by 2 bases, with 12 bases left in between. The CDR3 totals 14 residues. The V gene's germline CDR1 is LNHDA and CDR2 SQIVND (reference sequence). This CDR3 is CASSGGLHTDTQYF. The CDR3 DNA is TGTGCCAGTAGCGGCGGCCTACACACAGATACGCAGTATTTT.

The chain uses TRBV5-1 and TRBJ2-3; D gene unclear. Germline V CDR1 and CDR2: SGHRS, YFSETQ. The CDR3 contains 9 residues. Trimming removed 5 bases at V and 9 bases at J, with 4 bases between. DNA for the CDR3: TGCGCCAGCAGTATAACGCAGTATTTT. This sequence encodes CASSITQYF.